One and the same sample provided the 16 T cell receptor beta chains below, sequenced in a study of blood T cell repertoires in COVID-19 (dated by TCRdb to about 2020). Preparation of the library involved the immunoSEQ multiplex PCR assay. TCRdb provides this immuneACCESS table in a form limited to in-frame rearrangements. Some clones are lacking; in checked studies, under half of them reflect an unresolved V gene, and why the rest are absent is not known. In all, the sample holds roughly 200,000 clones, and around 85% of those were seen once. The top ten hold about 6.3% of the sample. Sample: PBMCs or T cells enriched from blood (not recorded which). The receptors stem from a man in his forties who had recovered from COVID-19.

The chain carries TRBV6-4 and TRBJ2-1; 12 nucleotides match TRBD2. The CDR3 sequence is 17 residues long. CDR1 and CDR2 from the germline V gene are MRHNA and SNTAGT. The J segment lost 2 bases and the V segment lost 3 bases, leaving 5 bases of the junction unmatched. The CDR3 spells CASSDRTSGVAYNEQFF. In DNA, the CDR3 is TGTGCCAGCAGTGATAGGACTAGCGGGGTAGCCTACAATGAGCAGTTCTTC.

In DNA, the CDR3 is TGTGCCAGCAACCGCCAGGGAGGGTACGAGCAGTACTTC. Encoded protein: CASNRQGGYEQYF. J is TRBJ2-7 and V is TRBV5-5, with 7 nucleotides matching TRBD2. J gave up 4 bases and V 6 bases, and 7 bases lay outside the gene matches. Germline V lookup: CDR1 SGHKS, CDR2 YYEKEE (reference sequence). This CDR3 has 13 amino acids.

The rearrangement joins TRBV11-2 to TRBJ1-2; possible D gene TRBD1, 6 bases. V lost 4 bases and J lost 8, with 17 bases in between. The germline V gene encodes CDR1 SGHAT and CDR2 FQNNGV. CDR3 length equals 14 residues. As DNA, the CDR3 is TGTGCCAGCAGCTCCCGGACAGCAAAAATGGGCTACACCTTC. Its translation is CASSSRTAKMGYTF.

The chain has TRBV5-6 and TRBJ2-2, with a possible D match to TRBD1 (8 bases). The germline V and J ends were trimmed by 6 bases and 7 bases, with 22 bases remaining between them. CDR3 length: 16 residues. Germline V gene sequence: CDR1 SGHDT, CDR2 YYEEEE. DNA for the CDR3: TGTGCCAGCAACCGAATCAGACAGGGGAGGGACGGGGAGCTGTTTTTT. Its translation is CASNRIRQGRDGELFF.

This clone occurred many times. The chain links TRBV4-1 to TRBJ1-2; TRBD1 is a possible D gene (6 bases). Germline V gives CDR1 MGHRA, CDR2 YSYEKL. This CDR3 is 15 amino acids long. V lost 3 bases, J lost 2 bases, and 13 bases lay in between. The CDR3, as DNA: TGCGCCAGCAGCCAGCGGGGGCAAGTGAACTATGGCTACACCTTC. Translated: CASSQRGQVNYGYTF.

The chain is built from TRBV6-5 and TRBJ2-1, with D perhaps matching TRBD1 (6 bases). Germline V gene data show CDR1 as MNHEY and CDR2 as SVGAGI. The CDR3 has 15 residues. The V end lost 4 bases, the J end lost 3 bases, and 13 bases lay between the germline ends. The CDR3 sequence: CASSLQGPLYNEQFF. The CDR3 nucleotides are TGTGCCAGCAGTTTACAGGGACCCCTCTACAATGAGCAGTTCTTC.

The rearrangement links TRBV5-6 to TRBJ1-5; TRBD1 matches at 9 bases. V lost 4 bases to trimming and J lost 1 base; unmatched junction nucleotides: 3. The CDR3 is made up of 15 amino acids. The germline V gene has CDR1 SGHDT and CDR2 YYEEEE. The CDR3 region has the DNA TGTGCCAGCAGCCCGGACAGGGGAAGCAATCAGCCCCAGCATTTT. It codes for CASSPDRGSNQPQHF.

The chain joins TRBV28 to TRBJ1-4, with D possibly TRBD1 on 5 matching bases. The V gene lost 8 bases and the J gene lost 8 bases, with 15 bases spanning the gap. Germline-derived CDR1 and CDR2 are MDHEN and SYDVKM. The CDR3 is 13 amino acids. The CDR3 DNA reads TGTGCCAGCGGGGGGGGATCTCAGGAAAAACTGTTTTTT. Residues: CASGGGSQEKLFF.

This clone was observed a single time. For the CDR3, the DNA is TGCGCCAGCAGCCTCGTCCCACAGGGAACGGGGGGAAACACCATATATTTT. As protein: CASSLVPQGTGGNTIYF. The chain has TRBV5-1 and TRBJ1-3, with D possibly matching TRBD1 (6 bases). Trimming cost V 4 bases and J 4 bases, with 21 bases left between them. Germline CDR1 reads SGHRS; CDR2 reads YFSETQ. The CDR3 is 17 residues long.

The chain combines TRBV2 with TRBJ1-2, with 7 bases aligning to TRBD1. Trimming cost V 3 bases and J 1 base; bases outside gene matches: 5. This CDR3 comprises 15 residues. Germline-derived CDR1 and CDR2 are SNHLY and FYNNEI. CDR3 amino acids: CASSEEGAGNYGYTF. In nucleotides, the CDR3 is TGTGCCAGCAGTGAGGAGGGGGCGGGTAACTATGGCTACACCTTC.

The V gene is TRBV10-1, the J gene TRBJ2-1; D is unclear. Looked up from germline, CDR1 is WNHNN and CDR2 is SYGVQD (reference sequence). V lost 2 bases and J 12 bases, leaving 14 bases between the germline ends. This CDR3 comprises 13 residues. The DNA of the CDR3 is TGCGCCAGCAGTGAGACTCGAGTCTCTGGGCAGTTCTTC. Encoded protein: CASSETRVSGQFF.

The J gene is TRBJ1-2, the V gene TRBV6-1, with 7 bases fitting TRBD1. The CDR3 totals 15 residues. Germline values: CDR1 MNHNS, CDR2 SASEGT. J lost 4 bases, V lost 3 bases, and 8 bases had no gene match. DNA for the CDR3: TGTGCCAGCAGTGACAGACAGGGAGTCGGCTATGGCTACACCTTC. This encodes CASSDRQGVGYGYTF.

The V and J genes are TRBV30 and TRBJ2-1; possible D gene TRBD2, 5 bases. There are 13 residues in the CDR3. CDR1 and CDR2 from the germline V gene are GTSNPN and SVGIG (reference sequence). V was trimmed by 0 bases and J by 6 bases, leaving 9 bases between them. The CDR3 nucleotides are TGTGCCTGGAGTGTTGGGCTAGCCAATGAGCAGTTCTTC. This sequence encodes CAWSVGLANEQFF. The entire variable domain, with the rest obtained from reference TRBV30 and TRBJ2-1, is as follows: SQTIHQWPATLVQPVGSPLSLECTVEGTSNPNLYWYRQAAGRGLQLLFYSVGIGQISSEVPQNLSASRPQDRQFILSSKKLLLSDSGFYLCAWSVGLANEQFFGPGTRLTVL.

This clone was seen a few times. The rearrangement joins TRBV10-3 to TRBJ1-5; D uncertain. Germline lookup yields CDR1 ENHRY and CDR2 SYGVKD. Trimming left V 6 bases short and J 5 bases short, with 23 bases between. This CDR3 spans 17 amino acids. CDR3 sequence (DNA): TGTGCCATCAGCGACTCCCCGAGGGCGGCTAACTATCAGCCCCAGCATTTT. The encoded protein is CAISDSPRAANYQPQHF.

The chain carries TRBV30 and TRBJ2-7, with D possibly matching TRBD1 (6 bases). The CDR3 runs 12 residues. Per germline, CDR1 GTSNPN and CDR2 SVGIG (reference sequence). V shed 3 bases and J shed 0 bases, with 6 bases lying between them. CDR3 nucleotides: TGTGCCTGGAGACAGGGCTCCTACGAGCAGTACTTC. Its translation is CAWRQGSYEQYF. Full variable domain (outside the CDR3, taken from reference TRBV30 and TRBJ2-7): SQTIHQWPATLVQPVGSPLSLECTVEGTSNPNLYWYRQAAGRGLQLLFYSVGIGQISSEVPQNLSASRPQDRQFILSSKKLLLSDSGFYLCAWRQGSYEQYFGPGTRLTVT.

About this clone: One junction end disagrees with the germline gene, perhaps due to a read error. The V gene is TRBV7-7, the J gene TRBJ2-7; TRBD1 matches 7 bases. The CDR3 loop spans 15 amino acids. The germline gives CDR1 SSHAT, CDR2 FNYEAQ (reference sequence). Here the CDR3 reads CASSLGDRDVYEQYF. DNA for the CDR3: TGTGCTAGCAGCTTAGGAGACAGGGACGTCTACGAGCAGTACTTC.